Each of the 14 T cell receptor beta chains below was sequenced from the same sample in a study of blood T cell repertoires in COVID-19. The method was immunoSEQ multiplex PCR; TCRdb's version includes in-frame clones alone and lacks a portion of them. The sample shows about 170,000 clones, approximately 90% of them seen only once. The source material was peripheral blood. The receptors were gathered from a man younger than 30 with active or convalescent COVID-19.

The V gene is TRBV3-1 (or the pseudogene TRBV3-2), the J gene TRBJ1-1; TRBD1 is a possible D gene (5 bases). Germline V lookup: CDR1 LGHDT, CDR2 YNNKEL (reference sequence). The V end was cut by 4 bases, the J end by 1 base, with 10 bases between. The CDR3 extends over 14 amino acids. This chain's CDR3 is CASSPGEWNTEAFF. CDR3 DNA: TGTGCCAGCAGCCCGGGGGAATGGAACACTGAAGCTTTCTTT.

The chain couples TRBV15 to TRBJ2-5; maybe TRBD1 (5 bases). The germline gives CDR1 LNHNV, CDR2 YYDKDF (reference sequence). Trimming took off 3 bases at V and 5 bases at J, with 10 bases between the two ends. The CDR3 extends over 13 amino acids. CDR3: CATSSQGFETQYF. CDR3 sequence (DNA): TGTGCCACCAGCAGTCAGGGTTTTGAGACCCAGTACTTC.

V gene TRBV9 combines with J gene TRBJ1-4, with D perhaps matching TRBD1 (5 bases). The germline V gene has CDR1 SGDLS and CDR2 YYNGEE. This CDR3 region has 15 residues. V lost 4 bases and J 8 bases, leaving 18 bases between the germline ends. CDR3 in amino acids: CASSLSGGTGEKLFF. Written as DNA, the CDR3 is TGTGCCAGCAGCCTCTCGGGAGGAACAGGCGAAAAACTGTTTTTT.

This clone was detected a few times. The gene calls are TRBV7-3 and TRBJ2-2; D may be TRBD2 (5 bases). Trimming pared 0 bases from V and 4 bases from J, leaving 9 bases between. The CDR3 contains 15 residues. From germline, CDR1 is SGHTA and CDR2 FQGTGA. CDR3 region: CASSLTLASTGELFF. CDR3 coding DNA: TGTGCCAGCAGCTTAACTCTAGCTAGCACCGGGGAGCTGTTTTTT. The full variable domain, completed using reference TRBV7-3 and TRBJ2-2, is GAGVSQTPSNKVTEKGKYVELRCDPISGHTALYWYRQSLGQGPEFLIYFQGTGAADDSGLPNDRFFAVRPEGSVSTLKIQRTERGDSAVYLCASSLTLASTGELFFGEGSRLTVL.

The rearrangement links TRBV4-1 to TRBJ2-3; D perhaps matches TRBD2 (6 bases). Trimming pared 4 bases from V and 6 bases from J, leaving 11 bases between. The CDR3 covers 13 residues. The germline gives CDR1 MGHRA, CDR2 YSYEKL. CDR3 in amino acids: CASSLRDSDTQYF. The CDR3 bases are TGCGCCAGCAGCCTCCGGGACTCGGATACGCAGTATTTT.

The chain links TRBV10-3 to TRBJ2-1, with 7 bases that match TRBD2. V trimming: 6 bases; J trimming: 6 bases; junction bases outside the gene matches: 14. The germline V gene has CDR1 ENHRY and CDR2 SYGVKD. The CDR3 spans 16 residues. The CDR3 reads CAIRSTSVLSANEQFF. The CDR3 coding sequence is TGTGCCATCAGGAGTACTAGCGTTCTGTCCGCCAATGAGCAGTTCTTC.

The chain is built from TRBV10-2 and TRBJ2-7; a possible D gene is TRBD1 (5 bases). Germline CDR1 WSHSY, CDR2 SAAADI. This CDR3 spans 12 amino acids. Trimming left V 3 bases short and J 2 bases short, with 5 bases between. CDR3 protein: CASSEQAYEQYV. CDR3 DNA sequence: TGCGCCAGCAGTGAACAGGCCTACGAGCAGTACGTC.

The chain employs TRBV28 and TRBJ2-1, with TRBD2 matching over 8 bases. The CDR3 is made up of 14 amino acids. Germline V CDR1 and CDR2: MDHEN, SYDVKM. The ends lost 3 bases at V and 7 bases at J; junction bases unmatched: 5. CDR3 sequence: CASSFVGTSNEQFF. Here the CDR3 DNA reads TGTGCCAGCAGTTTTGTAGGGACTAGTAATGAGCAGTTCTTC.

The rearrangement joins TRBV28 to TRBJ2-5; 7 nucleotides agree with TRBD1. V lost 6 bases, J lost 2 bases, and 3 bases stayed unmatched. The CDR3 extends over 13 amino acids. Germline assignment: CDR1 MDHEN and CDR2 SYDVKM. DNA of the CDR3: TGTGCCAGCAGACGCAGGGGGCAAGAGACCCAGTACTTC. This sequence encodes CASRRRGQETQYF.

The chain's CDR3 is CASSRGQTEAFF. As DNA, the CDR3 is TGTGCCAGCAGCAGGGGGCAGACTGAAGCTTTCTTT. The V and J genes are TRBV6-6 and TRBJ1-1, with 8 bases identical to TRBD1. V was clipped by 6 bases and J by 5 bases; unmatched bases: 2. CDR3 length equals 12 residues. CDR1 is MNHNY, CDR2 SVGAGI, per germline (reference sequence).

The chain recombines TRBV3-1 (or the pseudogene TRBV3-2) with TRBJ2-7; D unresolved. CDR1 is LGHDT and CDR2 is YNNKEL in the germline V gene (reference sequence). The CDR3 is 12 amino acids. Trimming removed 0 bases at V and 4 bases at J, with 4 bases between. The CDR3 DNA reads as TGTGCCAGCAGCCAAGATCATTACGAGCAGTACGTC. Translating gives CASSQDHYEQYV.

DNA of the CDR3: TGCAGCGTGCGGGACAGAGGCGAGCAGTACGTC. Protein sequence: CSVRDRGEQYV. The V and J genes are TRBV29-1 and TRBJ2-7; a weak D match, TRBD1 (7 bases). The germline V and J ends were trimmed by 6 bases and 6 bases, with 12 bases remaining between them. The V gene's germline CDR1 is SQVTM and CDR2 ANQGSEA. The CDR3 covers 11 residues.

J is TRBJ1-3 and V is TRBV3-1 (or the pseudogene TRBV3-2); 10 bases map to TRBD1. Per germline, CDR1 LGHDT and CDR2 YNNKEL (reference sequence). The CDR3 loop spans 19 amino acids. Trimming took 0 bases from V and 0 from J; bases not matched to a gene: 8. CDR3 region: CASSQEVTGQGISGNTIYF. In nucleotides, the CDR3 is TGTGCCAGCAGCCAAGAGGTAACGGGACAGGGGATCTCTGGAAACACCATATATTTT.

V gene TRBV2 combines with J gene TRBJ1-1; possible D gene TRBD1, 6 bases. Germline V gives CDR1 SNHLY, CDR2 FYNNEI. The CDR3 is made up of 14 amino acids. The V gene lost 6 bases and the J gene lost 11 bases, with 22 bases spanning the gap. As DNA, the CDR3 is TGTGCCAGCAGAGTAGAGGGACAAAGAGAGGACGCTTTCTTT. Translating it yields CASRVEGQREDAFF.